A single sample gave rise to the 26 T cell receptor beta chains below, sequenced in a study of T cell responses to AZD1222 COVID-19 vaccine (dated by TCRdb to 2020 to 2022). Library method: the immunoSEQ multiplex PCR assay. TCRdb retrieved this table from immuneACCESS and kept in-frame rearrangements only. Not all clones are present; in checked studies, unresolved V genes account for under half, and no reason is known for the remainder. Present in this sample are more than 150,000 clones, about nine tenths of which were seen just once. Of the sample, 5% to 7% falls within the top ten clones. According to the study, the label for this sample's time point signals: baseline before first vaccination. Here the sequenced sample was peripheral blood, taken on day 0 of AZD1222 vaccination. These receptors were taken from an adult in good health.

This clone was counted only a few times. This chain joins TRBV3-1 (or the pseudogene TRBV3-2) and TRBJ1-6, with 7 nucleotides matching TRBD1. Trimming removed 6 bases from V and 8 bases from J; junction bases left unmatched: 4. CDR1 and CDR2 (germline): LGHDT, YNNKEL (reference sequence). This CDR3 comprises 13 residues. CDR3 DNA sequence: TGTGCCAGCAGAGGGCAGGGGGATTCACCCCTCCACTTT. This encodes CASRGQGDSPLHF.

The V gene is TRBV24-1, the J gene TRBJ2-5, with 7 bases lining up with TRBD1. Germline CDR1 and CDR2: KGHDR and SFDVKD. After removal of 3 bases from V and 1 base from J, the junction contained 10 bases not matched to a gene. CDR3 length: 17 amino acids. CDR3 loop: CATSDNDMTGPQETQYF. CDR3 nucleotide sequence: TGTGCCACCAGTGATAACGATATGACAGGGCCCCAAGAGACCCAGTACTTC.

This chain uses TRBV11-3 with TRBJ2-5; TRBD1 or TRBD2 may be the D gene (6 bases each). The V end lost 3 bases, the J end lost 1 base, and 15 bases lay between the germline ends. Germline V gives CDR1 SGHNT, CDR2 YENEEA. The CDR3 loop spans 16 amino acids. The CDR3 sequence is CASSFGGAWSQETQYF. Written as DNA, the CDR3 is TGTGCCAGCAGCTTCGGGGGCGCTTGGTCCCAAGAGACCCAGTACTTC.

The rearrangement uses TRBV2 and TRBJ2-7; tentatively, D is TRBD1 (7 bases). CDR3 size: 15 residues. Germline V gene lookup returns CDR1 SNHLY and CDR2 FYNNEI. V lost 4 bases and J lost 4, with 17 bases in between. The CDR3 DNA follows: TGTGCCAGCAGTGTGGGCAGGGGGGAGGAGTACGAGCAGTACTTC. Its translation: CASSVGRGEEYEQYF. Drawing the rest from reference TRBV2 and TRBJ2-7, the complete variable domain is EPEVTQTPSHQVTQMGQEVILRCVPISNHLYFYWYRQILGQKVEFLVSFYNNEISEKSEIFDDQFSVERPDGSNFTLKIRSTKLEDSAMYFCASSVGRGEEYEQYFGPGTRLTVT.

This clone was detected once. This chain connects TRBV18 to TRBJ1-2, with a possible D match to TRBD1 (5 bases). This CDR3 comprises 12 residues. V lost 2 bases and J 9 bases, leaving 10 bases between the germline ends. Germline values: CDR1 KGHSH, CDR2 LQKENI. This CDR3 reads CASSPDGGSYTF. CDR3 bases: TGTGCCAGCTCACCAGATGGGGGAAGCTACACCTTC. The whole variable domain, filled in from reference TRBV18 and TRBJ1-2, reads NAGVMQNPRHLVRRRGQEARLRCSPMKGHSHVYWYRQLPEEGLKFMVYLQKENIIDESGMPKERFSAEFPKEGPSILRIQQVVRGDSAAYFCASSPDGGSYTFGSGTRLTVV.

The CDR3 protein is CASNSQNPNSPLHF. CDR3 nucleotide sequence: TGTGCCAGCAATTCACAGAACCCGAATTCACCCCTCCACTTT. The chain links TRBV2 to TRBJ1-6; the D is unclear. The length of the CDR3 is 14 residues. The germline CDR1 and CDR2 sequences are SNHLY and FYNNEI. Trimming stripped 7 bases from V and 7 bases from J, with 14 bases between.

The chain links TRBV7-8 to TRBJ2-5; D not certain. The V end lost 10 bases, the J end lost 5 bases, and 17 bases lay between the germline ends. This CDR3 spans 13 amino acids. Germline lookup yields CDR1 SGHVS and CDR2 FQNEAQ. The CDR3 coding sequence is TGTGCCACTGGCAATTGGGGTTCGGAGACCCAGTACTTC. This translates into CATGNWGSETQYF.

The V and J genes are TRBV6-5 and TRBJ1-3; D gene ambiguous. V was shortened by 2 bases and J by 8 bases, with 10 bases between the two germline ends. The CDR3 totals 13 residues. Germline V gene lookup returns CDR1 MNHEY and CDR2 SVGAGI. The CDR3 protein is CASSYRSGDTIYF. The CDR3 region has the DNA TGTGCCAGCAGTTACCGATCTGGGGACACCATATATTTT.

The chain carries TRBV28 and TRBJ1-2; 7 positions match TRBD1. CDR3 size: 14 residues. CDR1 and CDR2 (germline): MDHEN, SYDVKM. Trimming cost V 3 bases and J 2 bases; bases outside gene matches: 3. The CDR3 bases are TGTGCCAGCAGTTTGAGACAGGGCAACTATGGCTACACCTTC. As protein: CASSLRQGNYGYTF.

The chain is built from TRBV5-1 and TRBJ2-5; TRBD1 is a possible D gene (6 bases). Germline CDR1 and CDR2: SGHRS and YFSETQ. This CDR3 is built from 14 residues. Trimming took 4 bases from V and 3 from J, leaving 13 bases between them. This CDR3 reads CASSGGGEKETQYF. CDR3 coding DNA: TGCGCCAGCAGCGGGGGCGGTGAAAAAGAGACCCAGTACTTC.

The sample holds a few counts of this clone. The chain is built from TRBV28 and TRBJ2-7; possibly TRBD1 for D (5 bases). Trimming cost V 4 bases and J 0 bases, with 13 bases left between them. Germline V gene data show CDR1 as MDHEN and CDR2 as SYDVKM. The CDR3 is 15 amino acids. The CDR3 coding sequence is TGTGCCAGCAGTTCCCCGGCAGGGATCTCCTACGAGCAGTACTTC. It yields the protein CASSSPAGISYEQYF.

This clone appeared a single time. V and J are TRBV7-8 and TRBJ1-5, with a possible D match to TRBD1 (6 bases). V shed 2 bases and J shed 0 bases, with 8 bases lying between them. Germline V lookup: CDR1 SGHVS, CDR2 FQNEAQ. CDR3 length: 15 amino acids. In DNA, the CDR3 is TGTGCCAGCAGCTTACAGGGGTATAGCAATCAGCCCCAGCATTTT. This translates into CASSLQGYSNQPQHF.

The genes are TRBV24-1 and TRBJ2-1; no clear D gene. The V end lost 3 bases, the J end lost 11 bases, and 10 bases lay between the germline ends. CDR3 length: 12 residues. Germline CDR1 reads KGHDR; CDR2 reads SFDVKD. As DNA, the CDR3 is TGTGCCACCAGTGATCCCACAAGGCAGCAGTTCTTC. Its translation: CATSDPTRQQFF.

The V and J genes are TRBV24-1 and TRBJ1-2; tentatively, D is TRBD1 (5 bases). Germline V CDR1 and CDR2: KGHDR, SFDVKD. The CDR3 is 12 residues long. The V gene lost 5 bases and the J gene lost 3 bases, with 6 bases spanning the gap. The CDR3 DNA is TGTGCCACCAGTGGCAGGGACTATGGCTACACCTTC. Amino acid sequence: CATSGRDYGYTF.

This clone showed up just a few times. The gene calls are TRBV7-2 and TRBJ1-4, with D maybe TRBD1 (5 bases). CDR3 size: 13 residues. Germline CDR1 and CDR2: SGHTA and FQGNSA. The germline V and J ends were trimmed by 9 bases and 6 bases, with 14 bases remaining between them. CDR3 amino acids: CASRGGIDEKLFF. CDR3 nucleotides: TGTGCCAGTCGGGGGGGGATAGATGAAAAACTGTTTTTT.

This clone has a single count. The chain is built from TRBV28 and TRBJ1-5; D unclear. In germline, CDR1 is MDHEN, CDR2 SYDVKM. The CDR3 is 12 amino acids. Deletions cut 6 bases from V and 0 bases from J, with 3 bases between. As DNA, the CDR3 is TGTGCCAGCAGATTTAGCAATCAGCCCCAGCATTTT. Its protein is CASRFSNQPQHF.

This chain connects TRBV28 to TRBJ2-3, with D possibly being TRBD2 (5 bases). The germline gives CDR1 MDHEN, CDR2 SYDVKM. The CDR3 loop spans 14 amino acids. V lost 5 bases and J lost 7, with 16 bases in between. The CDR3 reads CASSPLDYHNTQYF. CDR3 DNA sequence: TGTGCCAGCAGTCCCCTTGACTACCACAATACGCAGTATTTT.

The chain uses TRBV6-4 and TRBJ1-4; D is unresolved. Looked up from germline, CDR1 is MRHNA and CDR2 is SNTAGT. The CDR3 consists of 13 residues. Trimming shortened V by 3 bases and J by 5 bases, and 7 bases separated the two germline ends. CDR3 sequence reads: CASSELENEKLFF. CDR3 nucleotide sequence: TGTGCCAGCAGTGAGCTAGAAAATGAAAAACTGTTTTTT.

The CDR3 here is CASSSPYEQFF. CDR3 nucleotides: TGTGCCAGCAGTAGCCCCTATGAGCAGTTCTTC. This sequence joins TRBV12-3 or TRBV12-4 and TRBJ2-1; D is uncertain. The CDR3 length is 11 residues. Trimming took off 5 bases at V and 8 bases at J, with 7 bases between the two ends.

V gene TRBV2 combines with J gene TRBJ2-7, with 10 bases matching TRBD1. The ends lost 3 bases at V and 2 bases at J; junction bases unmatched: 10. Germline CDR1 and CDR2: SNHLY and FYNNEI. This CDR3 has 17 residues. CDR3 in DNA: TGTGCCAGCAGTGATTCGCGGGGACAGGGGAGCCCCTACGAGCAGTACTTC. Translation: CASSDSRGQGSPYEQYF.

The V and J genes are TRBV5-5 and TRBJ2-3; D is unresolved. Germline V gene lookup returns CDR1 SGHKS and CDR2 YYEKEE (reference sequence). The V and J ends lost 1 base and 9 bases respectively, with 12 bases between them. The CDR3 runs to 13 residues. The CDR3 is CASSLQATGTQYF. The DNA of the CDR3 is TGTGCCAGCAGCTTGCAGGCCACCGGAACGCAGTATTTT.

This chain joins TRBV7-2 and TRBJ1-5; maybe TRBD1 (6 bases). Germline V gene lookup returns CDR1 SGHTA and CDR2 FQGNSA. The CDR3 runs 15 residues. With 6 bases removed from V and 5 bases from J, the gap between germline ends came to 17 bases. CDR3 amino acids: CASREQGTGHQPQHF. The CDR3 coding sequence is TGTGCCAGCAGGGAACAGGGTACCGGCCATCAGCCCCAGCATTTT. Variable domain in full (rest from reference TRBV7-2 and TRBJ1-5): GAGVSQSPSNKVTEKGKDVELRCDPISGHTALYWYRQSLGQGLEFLIYFQGNSAPDKSGLPSDRFSAERTGGSVSTLTIQRTQQEDSAVYLCASREQGTGHQPQHFGDGTRLSIL.

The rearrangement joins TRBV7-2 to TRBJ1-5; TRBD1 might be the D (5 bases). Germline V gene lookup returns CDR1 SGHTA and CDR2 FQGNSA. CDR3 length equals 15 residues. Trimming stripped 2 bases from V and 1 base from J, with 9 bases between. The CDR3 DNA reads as TGTGCCAGCAGCTTAACGGGGGGAAGCAATCAGCCCCAGCATTTT. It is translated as CASSLTGGSNQPQHF.

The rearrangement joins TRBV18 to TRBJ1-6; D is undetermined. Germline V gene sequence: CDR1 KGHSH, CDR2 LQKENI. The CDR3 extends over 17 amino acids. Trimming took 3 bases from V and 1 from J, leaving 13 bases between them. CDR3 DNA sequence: TGTGCCAGCTCACCCAAAGCTTCGGTTTCCTATAATTCACCCCTCCACTTT. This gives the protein CASSPKASVSYNSPLHF.

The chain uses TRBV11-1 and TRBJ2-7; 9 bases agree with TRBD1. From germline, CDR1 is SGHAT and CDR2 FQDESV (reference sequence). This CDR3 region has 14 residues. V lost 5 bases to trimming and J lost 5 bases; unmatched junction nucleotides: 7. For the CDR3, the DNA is TGTGCCAGCAGCGACCGGGACAGGGCCAACGAGCAGTACTTC. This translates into CASSDRDRANEQYF.

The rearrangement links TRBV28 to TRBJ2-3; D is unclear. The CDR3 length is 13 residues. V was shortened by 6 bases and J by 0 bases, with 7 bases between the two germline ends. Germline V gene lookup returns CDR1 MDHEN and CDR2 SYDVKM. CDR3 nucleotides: TGTGCCAGCAGGGAAACTAGCACAGATACGCAGTATTTT. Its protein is CASRETSTDTQYF.